Sequencing of this T cell receptor beta chain was carried out in a study of cytomegalovirus exposure and HLA in healthy donors. It was with 60 Vbeta and 13 Jbeta primers that the PCR ran. As processed by the authors: A later analysis counted 65 million to 90 million unique TCR beta chains, some 11 million shared. Measured with immunoSEQ multiplex PCR; TCRdb has only the in-frame clones, and not every one. V and J calls and clone size are given by that table; D and trimming were obtained from the DNA. The specimen's table records around 45,000 clones. This CDR3 is built from 15 residues. Per the germline V gene, CDR1 is MNHNS and CDR2 is SASEGT. V was shortened by 2 bases and J by 6 bases, with 13 bases between the two germline ends.

Sequencing was done on a sample of PBMCs. The TCR was taken from a woman in her twenties or thirties in good health and CMV-seronegative. This chain links TRBV6-1 with TRBJ2-2; D perhaps matches TRBD2 (6 bases). The CDR3 nucleotides read TGTGCCAGCAGTGAATTCGGGGGAGAAGCCGGGGAGCTGTTTTTT. This gives the protein CASSEFGGEAGELFF.